This entry describes one TCR beta chain. This sample was included in a study of control samples from healthy donors and cancer patients. Assay: immunoSEQ multiplex PCR; the TCRdb copy retains only in-frame clones and omits some. The sample yields around 45,000 clones, 70% to 75% seen once. The material sequenced was formalin-fixed, paraffin-embedded tissue. The TCR sequence derives from a male donor with melanoma.

The CDR3 here is CASSPGESTDTQYF. The CDR3 region has the DNA TGTGCCAGCAGTCCGGGGGAGAGCACAGATACGCAGTATTTT. This chain connects TRBV7-9 to TRBJ2-3; possibly TRBD2 for D (6 bases). V was cut by 6 bases and J by 0 bases, with 10 bases left in between. CDR1 is SEHNR, CDR2 FQNEAQ, per germline (reference sequence). CDR3 length: 14 amino acids.